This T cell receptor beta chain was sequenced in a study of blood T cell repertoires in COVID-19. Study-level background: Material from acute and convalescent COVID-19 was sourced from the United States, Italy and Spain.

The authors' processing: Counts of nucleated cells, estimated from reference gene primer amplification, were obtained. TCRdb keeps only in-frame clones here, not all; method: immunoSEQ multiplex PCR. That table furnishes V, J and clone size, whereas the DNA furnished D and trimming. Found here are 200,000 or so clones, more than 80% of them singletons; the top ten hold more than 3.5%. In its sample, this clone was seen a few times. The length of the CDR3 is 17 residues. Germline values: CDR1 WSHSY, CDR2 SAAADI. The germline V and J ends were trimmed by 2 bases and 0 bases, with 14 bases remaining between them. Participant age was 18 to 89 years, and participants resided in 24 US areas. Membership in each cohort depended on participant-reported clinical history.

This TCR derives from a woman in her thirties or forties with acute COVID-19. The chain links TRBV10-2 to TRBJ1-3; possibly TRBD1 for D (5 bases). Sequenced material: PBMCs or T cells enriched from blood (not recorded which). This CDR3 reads CASSERTRQSSGNTIYF. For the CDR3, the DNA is TGCGCCAGCAGTGAGCGAACAAGACAGAGCTCTGGAAACACCATATATTTT.